A selection of T cell receptor beta chains follows, all from one sample in a study of T cell repertoires in cytomegalovirus infection. Their cognate antigens are unknown. One entry per CDR3 protein results from TCRdb running MiXCR on the reads. Of roughly 350,000 distinct CDR3 sequences listed, about a third were seen once; the top ten hold 13%. The sample was cultured PBMCs, taken from culture after CMV antigen stimulation. These receptors were obtained from a human donor in good health (CMV status not recorded). Some clones in this sample may be carry-over from other donors' samples. The CDR3 runs from the conserved cysteine through the conserved F or W. The D gene is left open where the match is weak.

v_gene: TRBV7-2
j_gene: TRBJ1-1
d_gene: NA
CDR3aa: CASSRGRGAFF

v_gene: TRBV27
j_gene: TRBJ2-1
d_gene: TRBD2
CDR3aa: CASSFSLIAGAHNEQFF

v_gene: TRBV5-4
j_gene: TRBJ2-2
d_gene: NA
CDR3aa: CASSLGITGANTGELFF

v_gene: TRBV3-1
j_gene: TRBJ1-1
d_gene: NA
CDR3aa: CASSPSVRANTEAFF

v_gene: TRBV27
j_gene: TRBJ2-2
d_gene: TRBD2
CDR3aa: CASSFGLAGAPGELFF

v_gene: TRBV27
j_gene: TRBJ2-7
d_gene: TRBD1
CDR3aa: CASRKTRDSAYEQYF

v_gene: TRBV15
j_gene: TRBJ2-1
d_gene: NA
CDR3aa: CATDSLSSYNEQFF

v_gene: TRBV29-1
j_gene: TRBJ1-5
d_gene: NA
CDR3aa: CSVEIGNNQPQHF

v_gene: TRBV6-5
j_gene: TRBJ1-3
d_gene: NA
CDR3aa: CASSYGQNGNTIYF

v_gene: TRBV7-6
j_gene: TRBJ2-5
d_gene: TRBD2
CDR3aa: CASSLGPRLAGEGKTQYF

v_gene: TRBV10-3
j_gene: TRBJ2-5
d_gene: NA
CDR3aa: CAISGAWGYQETQYF

v_gene: TRBV19
j_gene: TRBJ2-1
d_gene: NA
CDR3aa: CASSPNKGLNEQFF

v_gene: TRBV4-3
j_gene: TRBJ1-1
d_gene: TRBD1
CDR3aa: CASSPLGQGGTEAFF

v_gene: TRBV2
j_gene: TRBJ1-2
d_gene: TRBD1
CDR3aa: CASNGQAYGYTF

v_gene: TRBV6-2/TRBV6-3
j_gene: TRBJ2-3
d_gene: NA
CDR3aa: CASSYGRDLGDTQYF

v_gene: TRBV7-2
j_gene: TRBJ2-3
d_gene: TRBD2
CDR3aa: CASILDGRASDTQYF

v_gene: TRBV24-1
j_gene: TRBJ2-3
d_gene: NA
CDR3aa: CATNGQTTDTQYF

v_gene: TRBV4-1
j_gene: TRBJ2-7
d_gene: NA
CDR3aa: CASSPRQNSYEQYF

v_gene: TRBV27
j_gene: TRBJ2-3
d_gene: NA
CDR3aa: CASSLSSLADTQYF

v_gene: TRBV7-2
j_gene: TRBJ1-1
d_gene: NA
CDR3aa: CASSPPGTEAFF

v_gene: TRBV4-3
j_gene: TRBJ2-1
d_gene: NA
CDR3aa: CASSQGTRGNEQFF

v_gene: TRBV2
j_gene: TRBJ2-2
d_gene: NA
CDR3aa: CASRRTVVDTGELFF

v_gene: TRBV29-1
j_gene: TRBJ1-4
d_gene: NA
CDR3aa: CSVVSAGETNEKLFF

v_gene: TRBV7-3
j_gene: TRBJ2-3
d_gene: NA
CDR3aa: CASSLTPGDTDTQYF

v_gene: TRBV12-3/TRBV12-4
j_gene: TRBJ2-3
d_gene: NA
CDR3aa: CASSLETSYTQYF

v_gene: TRBV10-3
j_gene: TRBJ1-2
d_gene: NA
CDR3aa: CAISESFTKGLYGYTF

v_gene: TRBV6-6
j_gene: TRBJ2-1
d_gene: TRBD1
CDR3aa: CASSYSTRQGSYNEQFF

v_gene: TRBV7-2
j_gene: TRBJ2-3
d_gene: NA
CDR3aa: CASSPAGTDTQYF

v_gene: TRBV7-9
j_gene: TRBJ2-7
d_gene: NA
CDR3aa: CASSSRGDNYEQYF

v_gene: TRBV19
j_gene: TRBJ1-5
d_gene: NA
CDR3aa: CASSIVGVYSNQPQHF

v_gene: TRBV11-2
j_gene: TRBJ1-1
d_gene: TRBD1
CDR3aa: CASSSGGLPTEAFF

v_gene: TRBV20-1
j_gene: TRBJ2-7
d_gene: TRBD2
CDR3aa: CSAPARTSGLMDEQYF

v_gene: TRBV4-1
j_gene: TRBJ2-3
d_gene: TRBD1
CDR3aa: CASSQTNRGLGTDTQYF

v_gene: TRBV7-8
j_gene: TRBJ1-6
d_gene: NA
CDR3aa: CASSLVFRQGQSPLHF

v_gene: TRBV12-3/TRBV12-4
j_gene: TRBJ1-2
d_gene: TRBD1
CDR3aa: CASSAGGALDYGYTF

v_gene: TRBV20-1
j_gene: TRBJ2-7
d_gene: TRBD2
CDR3aa: CSAGGTSGDGEQYF

v_gene: TRBV27
j_gene: TRBJ2-7
d_gene: TRBD2
CDR3aa: CASSPPASGRGEQYF

v_gene: TRBV7-6
j_gene: TRBJ1-4
d_gene: TRBD1
CDR3aa: CASGQGHEKLFF

v_gene: TRBV14
j_gene: TRBJ2-1
d_gene: NA
CDR3aa: CASSQEMNFWRSYSYNEQFF

v_gene: TRBV7-9
j_gene: TRBJ2-7
d_gene: TRBD2
CDR3aa: CASSLGLALYEQYF

v_gene: TRBV7-8
j_gene: TRBJ2-1
d_gene: NA
CDR3aa: CASSLAGPPAEQFF

v_gene: TRBV7-2
j_gene: TRBJ2-3
d_gene: NA
CDR3aa: CASSFFSRSTDTQYF

v_gene: TRBV5-5
j_gene: TRBJ2-1
d_gene: TRBD2
CDR3aa: CASSGGLALSYNEQFF

v_gene: TRBV7-2
j_gene: TRBJ1-5
d_gene: TRBD1
CDR3aa: CASSLVGGRGSGNQPQHF

v_gene: TRBV14
j_gene: TRBJ2-5
d_gene: TRBD2
CDR3aa: CASSPGKRGQETQYF

v_gene: TRBV6-5
j_gene: TRBJ2-2
d_gene: TRBD2
CDR3aa: CASSYQPRTSGSTGELFF

v_gene: TRBV6-5
j_gene: TRBJ1-3
d_gene: NA
CDR3aa: CASSVQGPDNSGNTIYF

v_gene: TRBV7-2
j_gene: TRBJ2-3
d_gene: NA
CDR3aa: CASSLPGGTDTQYF

v_gene: TRBV7-9
j_gene: TRBJ2-3
d_gene: TRBD2
CDR3aa: CASSSDPGLAGYTSTDTQYF

v_gene: TRBV7-8
j_gene: TRBJ2-1
d_gene: NA
CDR3aa: CASSLGPTPPYNEQFF

v_gene: TRBV20-1
j_gene: TRBJ2-5
d_gene: NA
CDR3aa: CSATGWETQYF

v_gene: TRBV12-3/TRBV12-4
j_gene: TRBJ2-3
d_gene: NA
CDR3aa: CASSLLRDNTDTQYF

v_gene: TRBV7-2
j_gene: TRBJ2-1
d_gene: TRBD2
CDR3aa: CASSLAGTSGYNEQFF

v_gene: TRBV7-2
j_gene: TRBJ2-3
d_gene: TRBD1
CDR3aa: CASSLGQGQTDTQYF

v_gene: TRBV6-6
j_gene: TRBJ1-1
d_gene: NA
CDR3aa: CASGAARNTEAFF

v_gene: TRBV20-1
j_gene: TRBJ2-3
d_gene: TRBD2
CDR3aa: CSASLLAGVGDTQYF

v_gene: TRBV4-3
j_gene: TRBJ2-1
d_gene: TRBD2
CDR3aa: CASSQAAGISSYNEQFF

v_gene: TRBV2
j_gene: TRBJ2-3
d_gene: NA
CDR3aa: CASSGGRGSTDTQYF

v_gene: TRBV27
j_gene: TRBJ2-1
d_gene: NA
CDR3aa: CASHTEGTYNEQFF